The rows below give T cell receptor beta chains drawn from one sample of a study of shared clonotypes between healthy human individuals. This table comes from immunoSEQ multiplex PCR, and its TCRdb copy is limited to in-frame clones, with some not included. The sample has roughly 1,100,000 clones; about 74% are singletons. The sample taken for sequencing was memory CD4+ T cells sorted from blood. These receptors originate from a man between 18 and 29 years old in good health. The CDR3 runs from the conserved cysteine through the conserved F or W. Each record gives: clone size, J gene, V gene, D gene, CDR3 DNA, CDR3 protein. D genes are given only for firm matches. Size is stated for part of the rows, as once, few or many counts, or as a class when the clone is expanded.

-,TRBJ2-7,TRBV5-1,TRBD1,TGCGCCAGCAGCCCGAAACCGGGACAGGGGGCTAGCGAGCAGTACTTC,CASSPKPGQGASEQYF
-,TRBJ1-2,TRBV5-1,-,TGCGCCAGCAGCCTAACCCAATACAATACAGAGAACTATGGCTACACCTTC,CASSLTQYNTENYGYTF
-,TRBJ2-1,TRBV19,TRBD2,TGTGCCAGTAGTATCGAACTAGCGGGAGAGCAGTTCTTC,CASSIELAGEQFF
-,TRBJ2-5,TRBV5-1,TRBD2,TGCGCCAGCAGCCGATCGGGGGGGTTGGAGACCCAGTACTTC,CASSRSGGLETQYF
-,TRBJ1-2,TRBV21-1,-,TGTGCCAGCAGCCCCCGTAGGGGGGCGCGATCCTCCCCCGGATATTGGGGCTACACCTTC,CASSPRRGARSSPGYWGYTF
-,TRBJ1-2,TRBV25-1,TRBD1,TGTGCCAGCAGTGGACAGGGAACCGGTGGCTACACCTTC,CASSGQGTGGYTF
-,TRBJ1-1,TRBV29-1,TRBD1,TGCAGCGTTAGTAGGGACAGGGGGACTGAAGCTTTCTTT,CSVSRDRGTEAFF
-,TRBJ2-5,TRBV5-8,TRBD1,TGTGCCAGCAGCTTTGCGAACAGGGGAATGGAGACCCAGTACTTC,CASSFANRGMETQYF
-,TRBJ1-3,TRBV30,-,TGTGCCTGGAGTGTAACCAACTCTGGAAACACCATATATTTT,CAWSVTNSGNTIYF
-,TRBJ1-2,TRBV6-6,-,TGTGCCAGCAGTTACTCGACATTAGGCGGTGGCTACACCTTC,CASSYSTLGGGYTF
once,TRBJ2-2,TRBV27,-,TGTGCCAGCAGTCCGGTGGGGAGAGGGGACGGGGAGCTGTTTTTT,CASSPVGRGDGELFF
-,TRBJ1-3,TRBV6-6,-,TGTGCCAGCAGCCCTACAGGATCTGGAAACACCATATATTTT,CASSPTGSGNTIYF
-,TRBJ2-3,TRBV5-6,-,TGTGCCAGCAGATCTGGCCCAGATACGCAGTATTTT,CASRSGPDTQYF
-,TRBJ2-1,TRBV28,TRBD1,TGTGCCAGCAGTCCTCCGGGACAGGGTTGGAATGAGCAGTTCTTC,CASSPPGQGWNEQFF
many,TRBJ2-4,TRBV7-6,-,TGTGCCAGCAGCTTAGGCACAGGGGAGGGCATTCAGTACTTC,CASSLGTGEGIQYF
-,TRBJ1-5,TRBV29-1,-,TGCAGCGTTGAAGAATTCGAGGGTCAGCCCCAGCATTTT,CSVEEFEGQPQHF
-,TRBJ1-5,TRBV19,TRBD1,TGTGCCAGTAGTTTCCGGGACAGAGGTAATCAGCCCCAGCATTTT,CASSFRDRGNQPQHF
-,TRBJ2-3,TRBV15,-,TGTGCCACCAGCAACTTACAGGGCCGCACAGATACGCAGTATTTT,CATSNLQGRTDTQYF
few,TRBJ2-7,TRBV19,TRBD2,TGTGCCAGTAGTACCTCCAGCGGGAGCTTCTACGAGCAGTACTTC,CASSTSSGSFYEQYF
-,TRBJ2-3,TRBV6-5,TRBD2,TGTGCCAGCAGCCCTAGCGGGGGGGACCCAGATACGCAGTATTTT,CASSPSGGDPDTQYF
-,TRBJ1-2,TRBV5-1,-,TGCGCCAGCAGCTTGCAGACAGACTATGGCTACACCTTC,CASSLQTDYGYTF
-,TRBJ1-1,TRBV5-1,TRBD1,TGCGCCAGCAGCTTGAGAATAGGTGGGACAGACTACACTGAAGCTTTCTTT,CASSLRIGGTDYTEAFF
-,TRBJ1-2,TRBV6-1,-,TGTGCCAGCAGAGAGGGACTTTTGACCCACTATGGCTACACCTTC,CASREGLLTHYGYTF
once,TRBJ2-1,TRBV7-9,-,TGTGCCAGCAGCTTGGGGAGTTACAATGAGCAGTTCTTC,CASSLGSYNEQFF
-,TRBJ2-7,TRBV9,TRBD1,TGTGCCAGCAGCCCCCCCGGGACAGGCTACGAGCAGTACTTC,CASSPPGTGYEQYF